This record covers a single TCR beta chain. Its antigen remains unidentified. The sample belongs to a study of a mutant IDH1 vaccine in newly diagnosed glioma. At the level of the study: Investigators started vaccination 4-6 weeks after radiotherapy alone, or with temozolomide cycles. Beforehand, treatment had been radiotherapy, temozolomide, or both; the majority received both.

This table comes from immunoSEQ multiplex PCR, and its TCRdb copy is limited to in-frame clones, with some not included. Of 33,000 or so clones listed, around 77% are singletons. Time point specified: week 35, safety follow-up. Every vaccine dose comprised 300 ug of mutant IDH1 20-mer peptide plus topical imiquimod. Tumors from donors were new WHO grade 3 or 4 IDH1-mutant astrocytomas with ATRX loss. With 8 bases removed from V and 6 bases from J, the gap between germline ends came to 14 bases. The CDR3 runs 13 residues. CDR1 and CDR2 from the germline V gene are SNHLY and FYNNEI. The chain employs TRBV2 and TRBJ2-1, with D unclear. This clonotype originated in a young woman with glioma. Some clones in this sample may be carry-over from other donors' samples. The sample here was PBMCs, taken from a glioma patient whose treatment included an IDH1 peptide vaccine. Here the CDR3 DNA reads TGTGCCAGCGGGGATGTGGGAATCAATGAGCAGTTCTTC. This encodes CASGDVGINEQFF. Full variable domain (remainder filled in from reference TRBV2 and TRBJ2-1): EPEVTQTPSHQVTQMGQEVILRCVPISNHLYFYWYRQILGQKVEFLVSFYNNEISEKSEIFDDQFSVERPDGSNFTLKIRSTKLEDSAMYFCASGDVGINEQFFGPGTRLTVL.